This TCR beta chain is from a study of blood T cell repertoires in COVID-19. CDR1 is LGHNA, CDR2 YSLEER, per germline. The V end lost 1 base, the J end lost 12 bases, and 13 bases lay between the germline ends. This CDR3 has 13 residues. Only in-frame clones appear in the TCRdb table, and some are missing; sequencing was by immunoSEQ multiplex PCR. Of 250,000 or so clones detected, about 91% appear once; the ten largest clones hold around 1.5%. The rearrangement links TRBV4-3 to TRBJ2-1, with D uncertain. Sequencing input: peripheral blood. This clonotype was obtained from a man older than 75 with acute or convalescent COVID-19. For the CDR3, the DNA is TGCGCCAGCAGCCAAGCTCGATTAGCATGGCAGTTCTTC. Its protein product is CASSQARLAWQFF.